A selection of T cell receptor beta chains follows, all from one sample in a study of cytomegalovirus exposure and HLA in healthy donors. The assay was immunoSEQ multiplex PCR, and TCRdb's table has in-frame clones only and misses some. This table has roughly 200,000 clones, about 77% appearing once. Sequenced input: PBMCs. The origin of the receptors is a woman aged 25-40 years in good health and CMV-seronegative. Each CDR3 is given with its conserved first and last residue. Each record gives: CDR3 DNA, CDR3 protein, clone size, V gene, J gene, D gene. D genes are given only for firm matches. Not every row has a clone size; where given, it reads once, few, many or a size class.

CDR3 DNA: TGTGCCAGTAGTATGGACCGGGGGGCCGCTAACTATGGCTACACCTTC
CDR3 protein: CASSMDRGAANYGYTF
clone size: -
V gene: TRBV19
J gene: TRBJ1-2
D gene: -

CDR3 DNA: TGTGCCACAGGGGAGCGGGAGAAGGGAGCCAAAAACATTCAGTACTTC
CDR3 protein: CATGEREKGAKNIQYF
clone size: -
V gene: TRBV28
J gene: TRBJ2-4
D gene: TRBD2

CDR3 DNA: TGTGCCAGCTCACCCCCTAGAACAGATACGCAGTATTTT
CDR3 protein: CASSPPRTDTQYF
clone size: -
V gene: TRBV18
J gene: TRBJ2-3
D gene: -

CDR3 DNA: TGTGCCAGCAGTAGCCATACGGCGGGTGGGTACTTC
CDR3 protein: CASSSHTAGGYF
clone size: -
V gene: TRBV28
J gene: TRBJ2-5
D gene: -

CDR3 DNA: TGTGCCAGCAGCCCATCGACAGGGGGCTACTATGGCTACACCTTC
CDR3 protein: CASSPSTGGYYGYTF
clone size: few
V gene: TRBV11-2
J gene: TRBJ1-2
D gene: TRBD1

CDR3 DNA: TGTGCCAGCAGTGAGTTCTACGGGACACCCAACACCGGGGAGCTGTTTTTT
CDR3 protein: CASSEFYGTPNTGELFF
clone size: -
V gene: TRBV25-1
J gene: TRBJ2-2
D gene: -

CDR3 DNA: TGTGCCAGCAGCTTAGGACTCTCGGGAGGCGAGCAGTTCTTC
CDR3 protein: CASSLGLSGGEQFF
clone size: -
V gene: TRBV13
J gene: TRBJ2-1
D gene: TRBD2

CDR3 DNA: TGTGCCAGCAGCCAAGTAGGCTTTAGCGGGAGAGCAGATACGCAGTATTTT
CDR3 protein: CASSQVGFSGRADTQYF
clone size: -
V gene: TRBV4-2
J gene: TRBJ2-3
D gene: TRBD2

CDR3 DNA: TGTGCCAGCAGTTCCCAGGGCAGGACGAGCACAGATACGCAGTATTTT
CDR3 protein: CASSSQGRTSTDTQYF
clone size: -
V gene: TRBV25-1
J gene: TRBJ2-3
D gene: -

CDR3 DNA: TGCGCCAGCAGCTTGGGACTAGCGGGGACCAGCACAGATACGCAGTATTTT
CDR3 protein: CASSLGLAGTSTDTQYF
clone size: -
V gene: TRBV5-1
J gene: TRBJ2-3
D gene: TRBD2